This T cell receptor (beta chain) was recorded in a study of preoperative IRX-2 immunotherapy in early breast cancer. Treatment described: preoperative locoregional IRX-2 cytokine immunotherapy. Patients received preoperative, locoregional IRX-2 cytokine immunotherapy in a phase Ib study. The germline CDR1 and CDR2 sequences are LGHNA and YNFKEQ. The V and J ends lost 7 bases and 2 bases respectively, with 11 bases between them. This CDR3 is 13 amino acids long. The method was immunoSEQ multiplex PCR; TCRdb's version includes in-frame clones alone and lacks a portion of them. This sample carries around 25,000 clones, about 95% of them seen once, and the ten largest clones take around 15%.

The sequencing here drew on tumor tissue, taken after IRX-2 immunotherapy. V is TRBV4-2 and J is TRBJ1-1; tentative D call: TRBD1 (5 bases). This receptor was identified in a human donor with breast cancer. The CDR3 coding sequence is TGTGCCAGCACCGACGACAGAAACACTGAAGCTTTCTTT. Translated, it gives CASTDDRNTEAFF.